This T cell receptor beta chain was recovered during a study of tumor-infiltrating lymphocytes in primary liver carcinoma. About the study: Enrolled patients were male and female, aged 30 to 69 years. Study-wide points: Whereas tumor region pairs overlapped more, tumor-adjacent and tumor-blood pairs overlapped less.

Scientists recovered RNA and DNA together from about 21-30 mg of unsorted bulk tissue. A constant-region primer primed TCR beta cDNA synthesis from 400 to 550 ng of total RNA. Slightly modified ARM-PCR with three nested multiplex PCR rounds yielded TCR beta libraries. Researchers ran the first two PCR rounds for roughly 10 cycles each with TRBV1-TRBV30 forward primers and a C-beta reverse primer. TCRdb called the multiplex PCR reads again in MiXCR, with one record for every CDR3 protein. The profile shows 20,000 to 25,000 distinct CDR3 sequences, roughly three quarters of them singletons. This CDR3 is 14 amino acids long. Looked up from germline, CDR1 is MNHEY and CDR2 is SVGEGT. In its sample, this clonotype was seen once. Its antigen is still unknown. Since no conserved phenylalanine or tryptophan closes the CDR3, a read error is the likely cause.

The TCR comes from a man in his forties with primary liver carcinoma and hepatitis B virus infection. Material: liver tumor tissue from sampling region 1. This sample's subset: tumor region T1, superior pole. V is TRBV6-2 or TRBV6-3 and J is TRBJ1-1, with D unclear. The CDR3 coding sequence is TGTGGCAGCAGTTACCCAGAACTGAACACTGAAGCTTTCCTT. Residues: CGSSYPELNTEAFL.